This T cell receptor (beta chain) was documented in a study of cytomegalovirus exposure and HLA in healthy donors. Study conclusions and caveats: Analysis was carried out at a later point, and it linked a missense DCLRE1C variant to TCR beta V- and J-gene trimming. In an earlier analysis, most TCR beta V segments were productive about 87% or about 30% of the time. Testing in vitro showed a few CMV-associated chains specific for CMV antigens. Near-uniform donor sequencing depth was presumed by presence/absence analyses.

Of note for this clone: Its antigen is undetermined.

The germline V gene has CDR1 SGDLS and CDR2 YYNGEE. This CDR3 has 14 residues. V was shortened by 4 bases and J by 5 bases, with 15 bases between the two germline ends. The PCR used 60 Vbeta and 13 Jbeta primers. The method was immunoSEQ multiplex PCR; TCRdb's version includes in-frame clones alone and lacks a portion of them. Of approximately 160,000 clones in the sample, over 65% are singletons; the top ten hold 0.6% to 0.9%. The sequenced sample was PBMCs. The chain joins TRBV9 to TRBJ2-5, with D perhaps matching TRBD2 (7 bases). The TCR comes from a female donor in good health and CMV-seronegative. CDR3 sequence: CASSPRGGRETQYF. In DNA form, the CDR3 reads TGTGCCAGCAGCCCTCGCGGGGGCAGGGAGACCCAGTACTTC.